The source of this T cell receptor beta chain is a study of T cells in Graves' hyperthyroidism and ophthalmopathy. Study conclusions and caveats: Separating ophthalmopathy from stable hyperthyroidism was achieved by a 13 V-J model.

TCR beta CDR3 regions were amplified from RNA transcripts. RT-PCR in the first round (using the HTBI primer set) targeted the TCR CDR3. In TCRdb, the multiplex PCR reads were re-called with MiXCR into one record per CDR3 protein. Of 550,000 to 650,000 distinct CDR3 sequences in the sample, approximately 14% are singletons; the top ten hold approximately 15%. This clonotype was recorded at least ten times. Its specificity is not known. The hyperthyroidism patients had all been newly diagnosed, and their disease duration was under 2 months. Their ages ranged from 18 to 65 years. Used for diagnoses were clinical symptoms, serum thyroxine and TRAb, thyroid ultrasound and orbital computed tomography. The V gene's germline CDR1 is SGHRS and CDR2 YFSETQ. V gave up 4 bases and J gave up 3 bases; unmatched junction bases: 8. CDR3 length: 16 amino acids.

This sequence originates from a woman in her thirties or forties with Graves' hyperthyroidism. This sequence joins TRBV5-1 and TRBJ2-3, with TRBD1 matching 10 bases. The specimen was blood. The CDR3 DNA reads TGCGCCAGCAGCCTGTCGGGACAGGGGAGGACAGATACGCAGTATTTT. This sequence encodes CASSLSGQGRTDTQYF.